This TCR beta chain was captured in a study of blood T cell repertoires in COVID-19. In the authors' methods: Cell counts per sample came from amplifying reference gene primers. Profiling relied on immunoSEQ multiplex PCR, and the TCRdb table lists in-frame clones only, not all of them. V and J calls and clone size come straight from that table; D and trimming were deduced from the DNA. The sample shows about 260,000 clones, more than 70% of them seen only once. Looked up from germline, CDR1 is MNHEY and CDR2 is SVGAGI. This CDR3 comprises 15 residues. The junction had 7 bases not matched to a gene; V was cut back by 6 bases and J by 0 bases.

This chain connects TRBV6-5 to TRBJ1-1, with 7 bases aligning to TRBD1. Sequences were obtained from PBMCs or T cells enriched from blood (not recorded which). The receptor was isolated from a woman between 50 and 59 years old who had recovered from COVID-19. CDR3 in DNA: TGTGCCAGCAGACAGGACGGGACAGTGAACACTGAAGCTTTCTTT. Translating it yields CASRQDGTVNTEAFF.